This TCR beta chain was sequenced in a study of T cells in Graves' hyperthyroidism and ophthalmopathy. Germline-derived CDR1 and CDR2 are LNHDA and SQIVND (reference sequence). The CDR3 runs 19 residues. The V gene end was trimmed by 2 bases and the J gene end by 0 bases; junction bases not matched to a gene: 7. The CDR3 regions of TCR beta were amplified from RNA transcripts. Researchers ran a first-round RT-PCR on the TCR CDR3 using the HTBI primer set. MiXCR, applied by TCRdb to the multiplex PCR reads, yields one record per CDR3 protein. The sample shows hundreds of thousands of distinct CDR3 sequences, 11% to 15% of them seen only once.

The receptor was isolated from a woman aged 18 to 35 with Graves' hyperthyroidism. The material sequenced was blood. This sequence joins TRBV19 and TRBJ2-1; TRBD2 aligns across 13 bases. CDR3 protein: CASSITQLAGGSSYNEQFF. The CDR3 DNA is TGTGCCAGTAGTATAACCCAACTAGCGGGAGGGAGCTCCTACAATGAGCAGTTCTTC. The full variable domain, with the rest looked up from reference TRBV19 and TRBJ2-1, is DGGITQSPKYLFRKEGQNVTLSCEQNLNHDAMYWYRQDPGQGLRLIYYSQIVNDFQKGDIAEGYSVSREKKESFPLTVTSAQKNPTAFYLCASSITQLAGGSSYNEQFFGPGTRLTVL.